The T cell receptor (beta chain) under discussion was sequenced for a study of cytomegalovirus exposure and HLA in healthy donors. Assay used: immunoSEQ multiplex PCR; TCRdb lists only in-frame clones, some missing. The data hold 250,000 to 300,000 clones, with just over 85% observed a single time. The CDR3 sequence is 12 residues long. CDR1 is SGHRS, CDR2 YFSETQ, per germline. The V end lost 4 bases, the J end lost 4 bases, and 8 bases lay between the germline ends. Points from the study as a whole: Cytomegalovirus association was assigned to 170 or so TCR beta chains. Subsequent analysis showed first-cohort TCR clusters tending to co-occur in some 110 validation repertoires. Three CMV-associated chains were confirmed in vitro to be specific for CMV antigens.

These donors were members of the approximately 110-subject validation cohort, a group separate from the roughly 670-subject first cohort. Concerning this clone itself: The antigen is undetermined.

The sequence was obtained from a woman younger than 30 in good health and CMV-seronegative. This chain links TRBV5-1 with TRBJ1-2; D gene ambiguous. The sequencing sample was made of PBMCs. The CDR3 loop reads CASSPRAYGYTF. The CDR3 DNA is TGCGCCAGCAGCCCGAGGGCCTATGGCTACACCTTC.